The 24 T cell receptor beta chains below come from one sample, sequenced in a study of T cell repertoires in cytomegalovirus infection. These receptors' antigens are unknown. TCRdb used MiXCR to reprocess the reads, holding one entry per CDR3 protein. The sample contains 700,000 to 850,000 distinct CDR3 sequences, less than 35% of which appear only once. The material sequenced was cultured CD8+ T cells from PBMCs, taken from culture after CMV antigen stimulation. The source is a human donor in good health (CMV status not recorded). Some clones in this sample may be carry-over from other donors' samples.

This clonotype was observed a handful of times. V and J are TRBV12-5 and TRBJ1-2, with TRBD1 matching 7 bases. CDR1 LGHNT and CDR2 FRNRAP come from the germline V gene. The CDR3 consists of 13 residues. V lost 6 bases and J lost 8; bases outside the gene matches: 9. DNA for the CDR3: TGTGCTAGTGGCCCAGACAGGGCTTACGGCTACACCTTC. Amino acids: CASGPDRAYGYTF.

J is TRBJ2-2 and V is TRBV7-2, with TRBD2 identical over 16 bases. The CDR3 runs 17 residues. V shed 6 bases and J 3 bases; nucleotides not matched to a gene: 4. CDR1 is SGHTA and CDR2 is FQGNSA in the germline V gene. The CDR3 coding sequence is TGTGCCAGCAGGGGACTAGCGGGGGGGCTGGACACCGGGGAGCTGTTTTTT. It encodes CASRGLAGGLDTGELFF.

The rearrangement joins TRBV4-2 to TRBJ2-5, with TRBD1 matching 7 bases. Trimming removed 1 base from V and 2 bases from J; junction bases left unmatched: 10. CDR1 and CDR2 from the germline V gene are LGHNA and YNFKEQ. This CDR3 contains 17 residues. The CDR3 loop reads CASSQGAGTVNQETQYF. The CDR3 coding sequence is TGTGCCAGCAGCCAAGGGGCCGGGACAGTCAATCAAGAGACCCAGTACTTC.

The V and J genes are TRBV6-6 and TRBJ1-2; perhaps TRBD1 as D (5 bases). The V end was cut by 0 bases, the J end by 7 bases, with 15 bases between. CDR3 length: 15 amino acids. Germline CDR1 is MNHNY and CDR2 is SVGAGI (reference sequence). CDR3 protein: CASSYSRDGAVGYTF. In DNA, the CDR3 is TGTGCCAGCAGTTACTCGAGGGACGGGGCGGTTGGCTACACCTTC.

This clonotype appeared a few times. This chain links TRBV19 with TRBJ2-1, with D perhaps being TRBD1 or TRBD2 (5 bases each). The CDR3 sequence is 17 residues long. Germline CDR1 is LNHDA and CDR2 is SQIVND (reference sequence). Trimming pared 7 bases from V and 2 bases from J, leaving 21 bases between. CDR3 sequence (DNA): TGTGCCAGTAATTTTGGGGGTCCGGGATATGCCTACAATGAGCAGTTCTTC. Its translation: CASNFGGPGYAYNEQFF.

The genes are TRBV2 and TRBJ2-7; tentatively, D is TRBD1 or TRBD2 (6 bases each). V was shortened by 9 bases and J by 4 bases, with 22 bases between the two germline ends. The CDR3 contains 15 residues. Germline V lookup: CDR1 SNHLY, CDR2 FYNNEI. The CDR3 DNA is TGTGCCAGTAAGTCGGGGGACACCAAGCCTTACGAGCAGTACTTC. Protein product: CASKSGDTKPYEQYF.

This clonotype was counted only a few times. The rearrangement uses TRBV10-3 and TRBJ1-3; tentatively, D is TRBD1 (6 bases). This CDR3 has 14 amino acids. Trimming removed 6 bases at V and 2 bases at J, with 11 bases between. Germline V gene data show CDR1 as ENHRY and CDR2 as SYGVKD. The CDR3 DNA follows: TGTGCCATCAGGGCCGGACAGACTGGAAACACCATATATTTT. Amino acid sequence: CAIRAGQTGNTIYF.

The V and J genes are TRBV27 and TRBJ2-1, with TRBD2 matching 7 bases. V shed 4 bases and J 7 bases; nucleotides not matched to a gene: 16. Germline loops: CDR1 MNHEY, CDR2 SMNVEV (reference sequence). The CDR3 consists of 17 residues. The CDR3 is CASSSLVGGGAGNEQFF. The CDR3 DNA sequence: TGTGCCAGCAGTTCCCTGGTAGGCGGGGGAGCCGGGAATGAGCAGTTCTTC.

As regards this clonotype: Sequence at one end of the junction differs from germline and may be a read error. The V and J genes are TRBV6-1 and TRBJ2-3, with D perhaps matching TRBD2 (7 bases). CDR3 length equals 16 residues. CDR1 and CDR2 from the germline V gene are MNHNS and SASEGT. The CDR3 sequence: CASSALGGRGTGTQYF. CDR3 in DNA: TGTGCCAGCAGTGCTCTCGGGGGGCGCGGCACAGGTACGCAGTATTTT.

This clonotype was observed a few times. The chain employs TRBV6-2 or TRBV6-3 and TRBJ2-4; 10 bases fit TRBD1. V lost 6 bases, J lost 8 bases, and 10 bases stayed unmatched. Germline V gene sequence: CDR1 MNHEY, CDR2 SVGEGT. This CDR3 region has 15 residues. The DNA of the CDR3 is TGTGCCAGCAGCCCCTTGGGGACAGGGGTTTACATTCAGTACTTC. Its protein is CASSPLGTGVYIQYF.

The rearrangement joins TRBV27 to TRBJ1-2; D is perhaps TRBD1 (5 bases). CDR3 length equals 13 residues. The V and J ends lost 10 bases and 4 bases respectively, with 16 bases between them. Germline lookup yields CDR1 MNHEY and CDR2 SMNVEV (reference sequence). DNA for the CDR3: TGTGCCACTGGGACCTGGGGCGGCTATGGCTACACCTTC. It is translated as CATGTWGGYGYTF.

CDR3 amino acids: CASSLSLLDGANVLTF. CDR3 DNA: TGTGCCAGCAGCTTAAGTCTACTTGATGGGGCCAACGTCCTGACTTTC. The chain has TRBV5-5 and TRBJ2-6, with D unresolved. Germline lookup yields CDR1 SGHKS and CDR2 YYEKEE (reference sequence). V lost 2 bases and J lost 3, with 12 bases in between. The CDR3 loop spans 16 amino acids.

This clonotype was recorded at least ten times. V usage is TRBV4-2 and J usage is TRBJ2-3; 8 bases agree with TRBD2. The V segment lost 4 bases and the J segment 4 bases; nucleotides outside the gene matches: 10. The CDR3 extends over 16 amino acids. Germline loops: CDR1 LGHNA, CDR2 YNFKEQ. CDR3 sequence reads: CASSPGLAEGADTQYF. CDR3 DNA sequence: TGTGCCAGCAGCCCCGGACTAGCTGAGGGTGCAGATACGCAGTATTTT.

The chain is built from TRBV6-1 and TRBJ1-1, with unresolved D. The CDR3 is 14 amino acids. Germline CDR1 is MNHNS and CDR2 is SASEGT. V was shortened by 4 bases and J by 4 bases, with 13 bases between the two germline ends. The CDR3 DNA reads TGTGCCAGCAGTGTACGGGCATTAGGCACTGAAGCTTTCTTT. Amino acids: CASSVRALGTEAFF.

V usage is TRBV2 and J usage is TRBJ1-2; D remains ambiguous. Trimming pared 3 bases from V and 3 bases from J, leaving 11 bases between. Per the germline V gene, CDR1 is SNHLY and CDR2 is FYNNEI. This CDR3 has 14 residues. The CDR3 spells CASSDVWGDYGYTF. DNA of the CDR3: TGTGCCAGCAGTGATGTCTGGGGAGACTATGGCTACACCTTC.

In its sample, this clonotype was seen once. The rearrangement links TRBV7-3 to TRBJ2-7; 8 bases match TRBD2. The V gene end was trimmed by 7 bases and the J gene end by 3 bases; junction bases not matched to a gene: 14. The germline V gene has CDR1 SGHTA and CDR2 FQGTGA. The CDR3 runs to 16 residues. CDR3 sequence: CASNPPPSGGLYEQYF. Here the CDR3 DNA reads TGTGCCAGCAACCCCCCTCCAAGCGGGGGCCTCTACGAGCAGTACTTC.

The chain has TRBV19 and TRBJ1-2; TRBD1 matches at 9 bases. Germline CDR1 and CDR2: LNHDA and SQIVND (reference sequence). This CDR3 comprises 14 residues. Germline trimming cut 5 bases from V and 7 bases from J; bases unmatched to any gene: 8. The CDR3 nucleotides are TGTGCCAGTAGTCCCGGGACAGGGCGGTCTGGCTACACCTTC. Translation: CASSPGTGRSGYTF. Full variable domain (missing parts from reference TRBV19 and TRBJ1-2): DGGITQSPKYLFRKEGQNVTLSCEQNLNHDAMYWYRQDPGQGLRLIYYSQIVNDFQKGDIAEGYSVSREKKESFPLTVTSAQKNPTAFYLCASSPGTGRSGYTFGSGTRLTVV.

Concerning this clonotype itself: One junction end does not reproduce the germline sequence, and a read error may be involved. The chain couples TRBV29-1 to TRBJ2-7; D ambiguous. The CDR3 runs 16 residues. The germline gives CDR1 SQVTM, CDR2 ANQGSEA. CDR3 DNA: TGCAACGTTGGCTCCGGCAGTCGAATGAGCTCCTACGAGCAGTACTTC. Translation gives CNVGSGSRMSSYEQYF.

This clonotype has only a few counts. The rearrangement uses TRBV27 and TRBJ2-7; D is unresolved. The germline gives CDR1 MNHEY, CDR2 SMNVEV (reference sequence). The CDR3 is 15 amino acids. V was pared by 0 bases and J by 0 bases, with 9 bases between. CDR3 sequence reads: CASSLSGISSYEQYF. CDR3 nucleotide sequence: TGTGCCAGCAGTTTATCAGGGATTAGCTCCTACGAGCAGTACTTC.

In this sample, this clonotype turned up a few times. The chain links TRBV27 to TRBJ1-3, with no clear D. Deletions cut 4 bases from V and 3 bases from J, with 10 bases between. This CDR3 is 14 amino acids long. CDR1 and CDR2 from the germline V gene are MNHEY and SMNVEV (reference sequence). The CDR3 loop is CASSSQRYGNTIYF. CDR3 DNA sequence: TGTGCCAGCAGTTCCCAACGTTATGGAAACACCATATATTTT.

CDR3 in amino acids: CASSLEERTHSYNEQFF. The CDR3 DNA reads TGTGCCAGCAGCTTAGAAGAGCGGACCCACTCCTACAATGAGCAGTTCTTC. The chain joins TRBV7-9 to TRBJ2-1, with D possibly matching TRBD2 (5 bases). Germline V CDR1 and CDR2: SEHNR, FQNEAQ (reference sequence). V dropped 1 base and J dropped 0 bases, with 13 bases sitting between them. CDR3 length: 17 residues.

The rearrangement joins TRBV7-3 to TRBJ2-5; D is possibly TRBD1 (5 bases). V lost 2 bases and J lost 4, with 14 bases in between. This CDR3 spans 15 amino acids. Germline V CDR1 and CDR2: SGHTA, FQGTGA. The CDR3 loop reads CASSLGPGKGETQYF. The CDR3, as DNA: TGTGCCAGCAGCTTAGGGCCAGGGAAAGGAGAGACCCAGTACTTC.

The V gene is TRBV3-1, the J gene TRBJ2-1; 9 nucleotides align to TRBD2. With 1 base clipped from V and 5 bases from J, the junction kept 9 bases outside the gene matches. Germline V lookup: CDR1 LGHDT, CDR2 YNNKEL (reference sequence). The CDR3 is 17 residues long. This CDR3 reads CASSQGAGGGADNEQFF. The CDR3 DNA reads as TGTGCCAGCAGCCAAGGGGCCGGCGGGGGGGCCGACAATGAGCAGTTCTTC.

The chain is built from TRBV6-1 and TRBJ2-7; D ambiguous. The germline CDR1 and CDR2 sequences are MNHNS and SASEGT. CDR3 length: 12 amino acids. Deletions cut 2 bases from V and 5 bases from J, with 7 bases between. As DNA, the CDR3 is TGTGCCAGCAGTGAATGGTCAGACGAGCAGTACTTC. Its translation is CASSEWSDEQYF.